The T cell receptor (beta chain) under discussion was sequenced for a study of a mutant IDH1 vaccine in newly diagnosed glioma. Study background: Initiation of the vaccine course occurred 4-6 weeks after radiotherapy alone, or alongside temozolomide cycles. Study outcomes and limitations: Pseudoprogression seemed unlinked to shifts in top peripheral T cell clonotypes.

In regard to this clone: Its antigen is unknown.

Produced via immunoSEQ multiplex PCR; TCRdb's table is partial and in-frame only. The sample lists 50,000 or so clones; just under 80% were seen once. Time point specified: week 5, during vaccination. What each vaccine dose contained was 300 ug of mutant IDH1 20-mer peptide, accompanied by topical imiquimod. This TCR was sampled from a woman aged 40 to 50 with glioma. Sequenced material: PBMCs, taken from a glioma patient whose treatment included an IDH1 peptide vaccine.

The CDR3 DNA sequence: TGTGCCAGCAGTCCCGGGACTAGCGGGGGATCAGATACGCAGTATTTT. As protein: CASSPGTSGGSDTQYF. V and J are TRBV7-2 and TRBJ2-3; 14 bases agree with TRBD2. The CDR3 loop spans 16 amino acids. Per the germline V gene, CDR1 is SGHTA and CDR2 is FQGNSA. With 6 bases clipped from V and 4 bases from J, the junction kept 6 bases outside the gene matches.